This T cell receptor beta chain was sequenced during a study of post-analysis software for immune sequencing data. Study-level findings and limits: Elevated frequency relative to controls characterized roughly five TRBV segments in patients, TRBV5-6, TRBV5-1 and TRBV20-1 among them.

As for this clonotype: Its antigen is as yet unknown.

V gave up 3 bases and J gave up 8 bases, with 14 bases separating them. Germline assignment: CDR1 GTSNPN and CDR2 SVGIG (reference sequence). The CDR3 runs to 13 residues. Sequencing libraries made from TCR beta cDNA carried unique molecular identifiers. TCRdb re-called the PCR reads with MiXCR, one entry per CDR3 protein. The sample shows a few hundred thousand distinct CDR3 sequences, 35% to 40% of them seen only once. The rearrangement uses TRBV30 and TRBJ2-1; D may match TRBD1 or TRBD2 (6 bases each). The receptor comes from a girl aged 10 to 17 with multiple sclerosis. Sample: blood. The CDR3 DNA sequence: TGTGCCTGGAGAGGAGGGGGTGACGATGAGCAGTTCTTC. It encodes CAWRGGGDDEQFF.